The sequence of this T cell receptor (beta chain) was determined in a study of T cell repertoires in cytomegalovirus infection. This clonotype was observed a few times. Its antigen is undetermined. Points from the study as a whole: CMV-specific TCR beta clonotypes restricted by HLA-C dominated the ex vivo response.

The CDR3 has 14 amino acids. The V gene lost 3 bases and the J gene lost 0 bases, with 9 bases spanning the gap. Germline CDR1 reads DFQATT; CDR2 reads SNEGSKA (reference sequence). MiXCR, applied by TCRdb to the reads, yields one record per CDR3 protein. The sample shows about 310,000 distinct CDR3 sequences, 15% to 20% of them seen only once. The receptor's source is a human donor in good health (CMV status not recorded). Some clones in this sample may be carry-over from other donors' samples. The chain has TRBV20-1 and TRBJ1-5; D uncertain. Sequenced: PBMCs. In DNA form, the CDR3 reads TGCAGTGCTAGTATACAGCTTAGCAATCAGCCCCAGCATTTT. Its translation is CSASIQLSNQPQHF.